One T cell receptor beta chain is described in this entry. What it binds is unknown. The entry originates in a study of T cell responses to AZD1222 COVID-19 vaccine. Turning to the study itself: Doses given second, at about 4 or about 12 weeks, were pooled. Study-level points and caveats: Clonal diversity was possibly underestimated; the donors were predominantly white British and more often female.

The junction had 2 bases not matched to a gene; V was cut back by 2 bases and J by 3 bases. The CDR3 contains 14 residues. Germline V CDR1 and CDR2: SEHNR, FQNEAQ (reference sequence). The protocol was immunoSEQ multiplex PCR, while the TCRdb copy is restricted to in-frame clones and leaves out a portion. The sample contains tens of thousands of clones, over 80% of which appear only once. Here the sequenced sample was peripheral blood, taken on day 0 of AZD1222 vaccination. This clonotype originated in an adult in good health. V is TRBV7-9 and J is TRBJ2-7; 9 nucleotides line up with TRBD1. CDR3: CASSLLGQGYEQYF. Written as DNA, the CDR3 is TGTGCCAGCAGCTTACTGGGACAGGGCTACGAGCAGTACTTC.